Following are 2 T cell receptor beta chains from one sample sequenced in a study of blood T cell repertoires in COVID-19. TCRdb's table, derived via immunoSEQ multiplex PCR, lists solely in-frame clones and lacks some. The sample includes approximately 260,000 clones, 87% of them seen just once. Material for sequencing was peripheral blood. Source of these receptors: a man aged 55 to 69 who had recovered from COVID-19.

This sequence joins TRBV6-6 and TRBJ1-2; D remains ambiguous. Trimming removed 0 bases from V and 2 bases from J, with 7 bases in between. The CDR3 is 14 amino acids. CDR1 is MNHNY, CDR2 SVGAGI, per germline (reference sequence). In DNA form, the CDR3 reads TGTGCCAGCAGTTACTCTGGAGGGAACTATGGCTACACCTTC. This gives the protein CASSYSGGNYGYTF.

This rearrangement joins TRBV6-5 to TRBJ2-1; a weak D match, TRBD2 (6 bases). From germline, CDR1 is MNHEY and CDR2 SVGAGI. Trimming pared 6 bases from V and 1 base from J, leaving 13 bases between. The CDR3 is 15 amino acids. The CDR3, as DNA: TGTGCCAGCAGCTTGGGACTCCTATCCTACAATGAGCAGTTCTTC. Translation gives CASSLGLLSYNEQFF.